This T cell receptor beta chain was identified during a study of blood T cell repertoires in COVID-19. Looking at the study overall: Some COVID-19 samples were acute and others convalescent; all came from the United States, Italy and Spain.

Measured with immunoSEQ multiplex PCR; TCRdb has only the in-frame clones, and not every one. The sample records 350,000 to 450,000 clones, about nine tenths being singletons. The CDR3 has 13 residues. V was clipped by 6 bases and J by 4 bases, with 9 bases between them. The Seattle patients, enrolled during active infection, were followed longitudinally. The receptor's source is a woman aged 35 to 49 with COVID-19, enrolled during active disease. The sample was peripheral blood. V and J are TRBV12-3 or TRBV12-4 and TRBJ2-2, with a possible D match to TRBD1 (5 bases). CDR3: CASRRQSTGELFF. In DNA form, the CDR3 reads TGTGCCAGCAGGAGACAGAGCACCGGGGAGCTGTTTTTT.